This T cell receptor beta chain was sequenced during a study of regulatory T cells in long-lasting Graves disease. Indicated time point: newly diagnosed GD, antithyroid drugs for less than 3 months. PBMC-extracted RNA yielded the TCR library. The authors drew patients from an endocrinology department in Xi'an, China. Germline CDR1 GTSNPN, CDR2 SVGIG (reference sequence). V was clipped by 5 bases and J by 4 bases, with 9 bases between them. CDR3 length equals 11 residues. Construction of TCR beta libraries relied on iRepertoire HTBI primers and on Arm-PCR targeting CDR3 regions. TCRdb independently ran MiXCR on the multiplex PCR reads; one entry per CDR3 protein. The sample records around 400,000 distinct CDR3 sequences, 14% to 15% being singletons. The same specimen was also included in a second study, on T cells in Graves' hyperthyroidism and ophthalmopathy. That work states: Researchers defined stable Graves' hyperthyroidism as no ophthalmopathy progression within 18 months. HTBI primers were used for first-round RT-PCR of the TCR CDR3.

The genes are TRBV30 and TRBJ2-7, with unresolved D. This specimen was peripheral blood mononuclear cells (PBMCs), taken at new diagnosis, from a patient treated with antithyroid drugs. The source is a woman aged 40-49 years with Graves disease. The CDR3 DNA follows: TGTGCCTGGGACTTGGGTTACGAGCAGTACGTC. Translating it yields CAWDLGYEQYV.